Each of the 4 T cell receptor beta chains below was sequenced from the same sample in a study of blood T cell repertoires in COVID-19. The assay was immunoSEQ multiplex PCR, and TCRdb's table has in-frame clones only and misses some. The sample consists of about 190,000 clones, around 85% of them appearing once. What was sequenced was peripheral blood. The receptors originated from a man aged 25 to 40 with acute or convalescent COVID-19.

The V and J genes are TRBV5-1 and TRBJ2-1, with TRBD2 identical over 8 bases. V shed 4 bases, J shed 1 base, and the junction held 4 bases outside the gene matches. This CDR3 contains 15 residues. Germline V gene sequence: CDR1 SGHRS, CDR2 YFSETQ. The CDR3 protein is CASSGTGGSYNEQFF. The CDR3 nucleotides are TGCGCCAGCAGCGGCACGGGGGGGTCCTACAATGAGCAGTTCTTC.

The chain employs TRBV9 and TRBJ2-7, with TRBD2 identical over 7 bases. Germline V gene sequence: CDR1 SGDLS, CDR2 YYNGEE. Trimming removed 3 bases from V and 4 bases from J; junction bases left unmatched: 4. This CDR3 region has 13 residues. CDR3 nucleotide sequence: TGTGCCAGCAGCGCCGGGGAGGGGTACGAGCAGTACTTC. It encodes CASSAGEGYEQYF.

This sequence joins TRBV7-3 and TRBJ2-2; 9 bases line up with TRBD1. This CDR3 has 13 residues. The germline CDR1 and CDR2 sequences are SGHTA and FQGTGA. CDR3 sequence reads: CDQGTGTTGELFF. The CDR3 region has the DNA TGTGACCAGGGGACAGGGACCACCGGGGAGCTGTTTTTT.

The chain combines TRBV28 with TRBJ1-2; D may be TRBD1 (6 bases). V dropped 5 bases and J dropped 4 bases, with 14 bases sitting between them. This CDR3 comprises 14 residues. Germline-derived CDR1 and CDR2 are MDHEN and SYDVKM. Here the CDR3 DNA reads TGTGCCAGCAGTCCTGGGGCGGACAGCTATGGCTACACCTTC. It encodes CASSPGADSYGYTF.